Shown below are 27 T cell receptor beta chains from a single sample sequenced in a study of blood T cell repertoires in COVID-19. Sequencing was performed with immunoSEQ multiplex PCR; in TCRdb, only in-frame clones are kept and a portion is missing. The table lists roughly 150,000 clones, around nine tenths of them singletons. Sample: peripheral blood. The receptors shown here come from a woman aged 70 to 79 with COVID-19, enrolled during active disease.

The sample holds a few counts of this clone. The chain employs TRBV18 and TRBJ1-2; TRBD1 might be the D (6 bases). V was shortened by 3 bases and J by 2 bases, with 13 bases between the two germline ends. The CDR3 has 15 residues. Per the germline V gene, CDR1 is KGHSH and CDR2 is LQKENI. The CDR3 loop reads CASSPIQGLNYGYTF. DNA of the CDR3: TGTGCCAGCTCACCGATACAGGGACTAAACTATGGCTACACCTTC.

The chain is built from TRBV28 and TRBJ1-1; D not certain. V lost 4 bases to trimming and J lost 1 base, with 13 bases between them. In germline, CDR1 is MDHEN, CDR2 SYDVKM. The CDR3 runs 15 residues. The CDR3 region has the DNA TGTGCCAGCAGTTCGGGTCTTGGAACGAACACTGAAGCTTTCTTT. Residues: CASSSGLGTNTEAFF.

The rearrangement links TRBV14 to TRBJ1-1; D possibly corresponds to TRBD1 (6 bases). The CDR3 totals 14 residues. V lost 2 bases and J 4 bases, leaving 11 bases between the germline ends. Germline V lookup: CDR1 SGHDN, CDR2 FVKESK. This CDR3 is CASSQRGKGTEAFF. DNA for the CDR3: TGTGCCAGCAGCCAAAGGGGGAAAGGCACTGAAGCTTTCTTT.

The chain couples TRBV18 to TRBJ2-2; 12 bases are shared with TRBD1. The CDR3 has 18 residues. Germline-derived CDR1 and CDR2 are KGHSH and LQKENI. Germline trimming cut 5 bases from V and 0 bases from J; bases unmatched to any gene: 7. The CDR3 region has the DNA TGTGCCAGCTCATTAACCGGGACAGGGGGCTCGAACACCGGGGAGCTGTTTTTT. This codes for CASSLTGTGGSNTGELFF.

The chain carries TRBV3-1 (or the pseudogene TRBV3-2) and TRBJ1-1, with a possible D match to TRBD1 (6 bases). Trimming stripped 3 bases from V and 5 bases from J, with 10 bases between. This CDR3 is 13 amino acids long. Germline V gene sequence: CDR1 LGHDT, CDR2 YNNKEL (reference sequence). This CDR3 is CASSQHRETEAFF. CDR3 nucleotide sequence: TGTGCCAGCAGCCAGCACAGGGAGACTGAAGCTTTCTTT.

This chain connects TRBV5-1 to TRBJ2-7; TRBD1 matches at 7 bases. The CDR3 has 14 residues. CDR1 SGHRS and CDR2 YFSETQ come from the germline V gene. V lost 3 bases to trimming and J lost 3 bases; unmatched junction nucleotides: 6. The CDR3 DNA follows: TGCGCCAGCAGCTGGGCCGGGACAGTCTACGAGCAGTACTTC. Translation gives CASSWAGTVYEQYF.

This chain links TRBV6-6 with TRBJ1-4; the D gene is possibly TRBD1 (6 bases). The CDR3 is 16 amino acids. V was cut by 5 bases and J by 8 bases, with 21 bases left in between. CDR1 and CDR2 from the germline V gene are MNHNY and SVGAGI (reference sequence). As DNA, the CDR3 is TGTGCCAGCAGTCAATCGAAGGACAGAATAGACGAAAAACTGTTTTTT. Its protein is CASSQSKDRIDEKLFF.

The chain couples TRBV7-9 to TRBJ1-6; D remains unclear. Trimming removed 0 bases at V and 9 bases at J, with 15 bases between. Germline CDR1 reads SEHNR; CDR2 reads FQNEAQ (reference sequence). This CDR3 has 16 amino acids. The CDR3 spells CASSLARSGRGSPLHF. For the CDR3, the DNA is TGTGCCAGCAGCTTAGCGAGGAGCGGACGAGGTTCACCCCTCCACTTT. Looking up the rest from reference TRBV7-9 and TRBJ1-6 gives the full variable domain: DTGVSQNPRHKITKRGQNVTFRCDPISEHNRLYWYRQTLGQGPEFLTYFQNEAQLEKSRLLSDRFSAERPKGSFSTLEIQRTEQGDSAMYLCASSLARSGRGSPLHFGNGTRLTVT.

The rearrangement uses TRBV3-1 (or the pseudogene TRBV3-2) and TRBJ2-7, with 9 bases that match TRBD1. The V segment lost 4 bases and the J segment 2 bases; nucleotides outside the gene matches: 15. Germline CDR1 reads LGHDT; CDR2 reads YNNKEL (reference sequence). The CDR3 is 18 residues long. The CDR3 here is CASSPANPADRGPYEQYF. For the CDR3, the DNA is TGTGCCAGCAGCCCAGCGAACCCCGCGGACAGGGGACCCTACGAGCAGTACTTC.

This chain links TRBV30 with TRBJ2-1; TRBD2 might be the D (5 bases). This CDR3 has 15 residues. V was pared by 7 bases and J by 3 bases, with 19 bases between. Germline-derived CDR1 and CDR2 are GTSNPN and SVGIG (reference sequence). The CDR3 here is CAFQALRVIYNEQFF. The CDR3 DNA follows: TGTGCCTTTCAGGCCCTGAGGGTGATCTACAATGAGCAGTTCTTC.

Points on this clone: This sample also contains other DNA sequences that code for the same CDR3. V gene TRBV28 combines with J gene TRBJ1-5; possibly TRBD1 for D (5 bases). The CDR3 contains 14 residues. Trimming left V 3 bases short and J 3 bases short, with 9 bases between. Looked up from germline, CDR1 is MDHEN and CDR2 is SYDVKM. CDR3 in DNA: TGTGCCAGCAGTTTTGGGGCAGCCAATCAGCCCCAGCATTTT. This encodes CASSFGAANQPQHF.

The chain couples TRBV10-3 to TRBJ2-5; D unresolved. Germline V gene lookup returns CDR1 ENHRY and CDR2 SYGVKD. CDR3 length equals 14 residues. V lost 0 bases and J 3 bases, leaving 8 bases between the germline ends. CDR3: CAISESNLKETQYF. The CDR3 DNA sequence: TGTGCCATCAGTGAGTCGAACTTAAAAGAGACCCAGTACTTC.

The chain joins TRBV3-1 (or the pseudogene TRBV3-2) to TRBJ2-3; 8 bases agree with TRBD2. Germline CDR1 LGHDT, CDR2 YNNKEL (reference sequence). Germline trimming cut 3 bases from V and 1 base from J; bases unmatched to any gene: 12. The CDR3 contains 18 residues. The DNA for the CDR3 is TGTGCCAGCAGCCACGGGGCGGGGGGCCCCCGCCGCACAGATACGCAGTATTTT. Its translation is CASSHGAGGPRRTDTQYF.

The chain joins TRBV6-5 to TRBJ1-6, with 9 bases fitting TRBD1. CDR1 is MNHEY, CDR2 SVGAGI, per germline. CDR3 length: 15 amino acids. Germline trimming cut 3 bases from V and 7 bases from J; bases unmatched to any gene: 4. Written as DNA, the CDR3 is TGTGCCAGCAGTTATACCGGGACAGGGAATTCACCCCTCCACTTT. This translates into CASSYTGTGNSPLHF.

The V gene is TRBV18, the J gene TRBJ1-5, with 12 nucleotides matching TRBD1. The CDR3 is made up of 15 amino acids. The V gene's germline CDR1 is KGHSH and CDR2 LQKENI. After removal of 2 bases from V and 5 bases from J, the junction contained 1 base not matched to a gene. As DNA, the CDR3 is TGTGCCAGCTCACCAGGGACAGGGGGCGATCAGCCCCAGCATTTT. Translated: CASSPGTGGDQPQHF.

CDR3 region: CASSGGANTEAFF. The CDR3 DNA reads TGTGCCAGCTCCGGTGGGGCGAACACTGAAGCTTTCTTT. The rearrangement uses TRBV18 and TRBJ1-1; tentative D call: TRBD1 (5 bases). The CDR3 loop spans 13 amino acids. CDR1 and CDR2 from the germline V gene are KGHSH and LQKENI. V lost 6 bases to trimming and J lost 1 base, with 9 bases between them.

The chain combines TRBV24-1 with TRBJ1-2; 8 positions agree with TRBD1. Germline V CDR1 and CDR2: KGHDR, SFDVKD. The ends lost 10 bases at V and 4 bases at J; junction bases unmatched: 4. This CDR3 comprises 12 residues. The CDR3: CATQDRVYGYTF. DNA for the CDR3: TGTGCCACTCAGGACAGGGTCTATGGCTACACCTTC.

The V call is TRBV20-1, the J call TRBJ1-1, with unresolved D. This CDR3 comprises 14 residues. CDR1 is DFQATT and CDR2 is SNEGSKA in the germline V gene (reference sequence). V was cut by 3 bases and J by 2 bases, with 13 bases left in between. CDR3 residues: CSASYGQFNTEAFF. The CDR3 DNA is TGCAGTGCTAGTTATGGGCAGTTCAACACTGAAGCTTTCTTT.

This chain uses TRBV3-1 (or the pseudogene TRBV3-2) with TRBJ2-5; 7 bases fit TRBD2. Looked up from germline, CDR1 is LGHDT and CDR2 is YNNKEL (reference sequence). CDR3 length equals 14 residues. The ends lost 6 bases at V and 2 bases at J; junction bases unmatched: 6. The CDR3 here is CASSYGLGQETQYF. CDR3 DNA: TGTGCCAGCAGTTACGGACTAGGACAAGAGACCCAGTACTTC.

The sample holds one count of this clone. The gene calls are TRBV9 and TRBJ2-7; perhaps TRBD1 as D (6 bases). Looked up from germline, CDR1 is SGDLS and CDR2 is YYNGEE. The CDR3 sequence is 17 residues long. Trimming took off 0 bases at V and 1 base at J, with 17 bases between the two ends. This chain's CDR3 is CASSVDPLGDKSYEQYF. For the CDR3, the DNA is TGTGCCAGCAGCGTAGACCCTCTTGGGGACAAGTCCTACGAGCAGTACTTC. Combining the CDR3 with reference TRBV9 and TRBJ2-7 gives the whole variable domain DSGVTQTPKHLITATGQRVTLRCSPRSGDLSVYWYQQSLDQGLQFLIQYYNGEERAKGNILERFSAQQFPDLHSELNLSSLELGDSALYFCASSVDPLGDKSYEQYFGPGTRLTVT.

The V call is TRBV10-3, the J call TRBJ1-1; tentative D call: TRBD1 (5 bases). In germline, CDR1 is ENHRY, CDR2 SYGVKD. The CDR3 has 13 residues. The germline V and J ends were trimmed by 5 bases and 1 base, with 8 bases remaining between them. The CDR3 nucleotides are TGTGCCATCAGTTTCGACAGGAACACTGAAGCTTTCTTT. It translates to CAISFDRNTEAFF.

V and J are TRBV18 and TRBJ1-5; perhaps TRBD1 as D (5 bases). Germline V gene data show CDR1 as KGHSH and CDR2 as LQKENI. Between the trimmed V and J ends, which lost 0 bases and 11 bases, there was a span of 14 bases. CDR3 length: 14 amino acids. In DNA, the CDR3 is TGTGCCAGCTCACCACCGGGTTCAGGGTGGGCCCAGCATTTT. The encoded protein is CASSPPGSGWAQHF.

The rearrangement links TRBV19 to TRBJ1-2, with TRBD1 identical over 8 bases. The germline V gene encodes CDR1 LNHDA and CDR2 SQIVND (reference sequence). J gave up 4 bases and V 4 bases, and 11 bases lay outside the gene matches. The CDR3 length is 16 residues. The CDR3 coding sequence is TGTGCCAGTAGTAGTCAGGGGGCCCGACCCGGCTATGGCTACACCTTC. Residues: CASSSQGARPGYGYTF.

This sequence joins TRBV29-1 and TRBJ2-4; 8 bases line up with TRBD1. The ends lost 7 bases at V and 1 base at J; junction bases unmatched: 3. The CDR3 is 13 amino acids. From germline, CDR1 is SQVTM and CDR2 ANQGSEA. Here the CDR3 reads CSAQGAAKNIQYF. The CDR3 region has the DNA TGCAGCGCCCAGGGGGCGGCCAAAAACATTCAGTACTTC.

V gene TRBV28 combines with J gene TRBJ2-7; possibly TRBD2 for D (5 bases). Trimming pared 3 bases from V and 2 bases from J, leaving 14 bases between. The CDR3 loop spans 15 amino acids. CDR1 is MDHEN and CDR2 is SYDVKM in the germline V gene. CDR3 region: CASSFGVLSPYEQYF. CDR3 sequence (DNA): TGTGCCAGCAGTTTCGGGGTCCTTTCTCCCTACGAGCAGTACTTC.

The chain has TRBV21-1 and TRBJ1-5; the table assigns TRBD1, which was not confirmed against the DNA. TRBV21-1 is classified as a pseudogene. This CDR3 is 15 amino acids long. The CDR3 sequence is CASATPGTGGQPQHF. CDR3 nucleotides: TGTGCCAGCGCGACTCCCGGGACAGGGGGTCAGCCCCAGCATTTT.

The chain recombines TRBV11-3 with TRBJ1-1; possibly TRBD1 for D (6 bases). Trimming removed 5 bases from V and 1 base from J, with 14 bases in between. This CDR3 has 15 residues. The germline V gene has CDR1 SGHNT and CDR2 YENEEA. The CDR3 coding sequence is TGTGCCAGCAGCCCGAGGGACACTAAGAACACTGAAGCTTTCTTT. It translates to CASSPRDTKNTEAFF.